This section outlines one TCR beta chain sequence together with its context. The source of the sample is a study of shared clonotypes between healthy human individuals. Libraries were prepared by immunoSEQ multiplex PCR; TCRdb keeps only in-frame clonotypes and omits some of them. Here the sample spans 2 million to 2.5 million clones, about 94% being singletons. V lost 2 bases, J lost 0 bases, and 21 bases lay in between. The germline V gene encodes CDR1 SGHNT and CDR2 YYREEE (reference sequence). The CDR3 extends over 19 amino acids. The chain couples TRBV5-4 to TRBJ1-5; TRBD1 might be the D (5 bases). The TCR sequence derives from a man between 18 and 29 years old in good health. Sequencing used naive CD4+ T cells sorted from blood. Subset: CD45RA+ positively selected. The CDR3, as DNA: TGTGCCAGCAGCTTAAATCATGGGACGCCGATTGATAGCAATCAGCCCCAGCATTTT. The encoded protein is CASSLNHGTPIDSNQPQHF.